These 5 T cell receptor beta chains were all obtained from the same sample, sequenced in a study of CD4 T cells in relation to SARS-CoV-2 and coronaviruses. Clones were read by immunoSEQ multiplex PCR, and TCRdb kept only the in-frame ones, dropping some. The table shows roughly 25,000 clones, with roughly four fifths occurring only once. The unexposed donors gave CD4+ T cells in about 2010-2019, prior to COVID-19. CD4+ T cells were isolated from the cells after around 11 days of culture. These TCRs are of unknown antigen specificity. The specimen sequenced was CD4+ T cells from PBMCs, cultured in vitro. The receptor source for this set is a human donor in good health.

V and J are TRBV6-5 and TRBJ2-7; D possibly uses TRBD1 or TRBD2 (6 bases each). This CDR3 region has 15 residues. Trimming cost V 6 bases and J 5 bases, with 20 bases left between them. Germline loops: CDR1 MNHEY, CDR2 SVGAGI. CDR3: CASRGGRGWVDEQYF. CDR3 in DNA: TGTGCCAGCAGGGGGGGCAGGGGTTGGGTCGACGAGCAGTACTTC.

This chain links TRBV2 with TRBJ2-5, with 7 bases that match TRBD1. This CDR3 spans 16 amino acids. Germline values: CDR1 SNHLY, CDR2 FYNNEI. The junction had 11 bases not matched to a gene; V was cut back by 5 bases and J by 2 bases. Here the CDR3 DNA reads TGTGCCAGCAGTCAGGGACACCCAGGGGGACAAGAGACCCAGTACTTC. Amino acids: CASSQGHPGGQETQYF.

The chain's CDR3 is CASSPGDGGQPQHF. CDR3 sequence (DNA): TGTGCCAGCTCACCAGGGGACGGGGGTCAGCCCCAGCATTTT. The chain carries TRBV18 and TRBJ1-5, with a possible D match to TRBD1 (5 bases). Germline V CDR1 and CDR2: KGHSH, LQKENI. The CDR3 sequence is 14 residues long. Trimming left V 2 bases short and J 6 bases short, with 11 bases between.

Comments on this clone: The same CDR3 is also encoded by other DNA sequences in this sample. This chain's CDR3 is CASSFLGEQFF. In nucleotides, the CDR3 is TGTGCCAGCAGCTTCCTGGGTGAGCAGTTCTTC. V and J are TRBV7-9 and TRBJ2-1; D uncertain. Germline V gene lookup returns CDR1 SEHNR and CDR2 FQNEAQ (reference sequence). The CDR3 contains 11 residues. Deletions cut 3 bases from V and 9 bases from J, with 6 bases between.

This chain connects TRBV7-2 to TRBJ2-1; no clear D gene. Germline V lookup: CDR1 SGHTA, CDR2 FQGNSA. The CDR3 consists of 11 residues. V shed 1 base and J shed 8 bases, with 3 bases lying between them. Written as DNA, the CDR3 is TGTGCCAGCAGCTTAGGGGATGAGCAGTTCTTC. Its translation: CASSLGDEQFF.